This entry lists 15 T cell receptor beta chains sequenced from one sample in a study of cytomegalovirus exposure and HLA in healthy donors. The PCR employed 60 Vbeta primers together with 13 Jbeta primers. Generated by immunoSEQ multiplex PCR, the TCRdb table keeps only in-frame clones and is missing some. The sample includes some 180,000 clones, more than 65% of them seen just once. Sequenced sample: PBMCs. All receptors derive from a female donor in good health and CMV-seronegative.

The rearrangement joins TRBV6-5 to TRBJ2-7; possibly TRBD1 for D (5 bases). CDR1 and CDR2 from the germline V gene are MNHEY and SVGAGI. This CDR3 has 14 residues. V dropped 2 bases and J dropped 2 bases, with 10 bases sitting between them. The CDR3 DNA follows: TGTGCCAGCAGTTACCGCAGGGTCGCCTACGAGCAGTACTTC. Translated, it gives CASSYRRVAYEQYF.

This rearrangement joins TRBV6-1 to TRBJ1-1; no firm D call. Germline-derived CDR1 and CDR2 are MNHNS and SASEGT. V lost 3 bases, J lost 10 bases, and 12 bases lay in between. This CDR3 is built from 12 residues. The CDR3 loop is CASSDRTKGAFF. For the CDR3, the DNA is TGTGCCAGCAGTGATAGGACTAAAGGAGCTTTCTTT.

The chain joins TRBV7-8 to TRBJ2-1; 8 bases map to TRBD2. The CDR3 consists of 14 residues. The trim removed 1 base at V and 7 bases at J, leaving 3 bases unmatched. Per germline, CDR1 SGHVS and CDR2 FQNEAQ. The CDR3 coding sequence is TGTGCCAGCAGCTTAGAAATAGCGGGGAATGAGCAGTTCTTC. Translation: CASSLEIAGNEQFF. The entire variable domain, with the rest obtained from reference TRBV7-8 and TRBJ2-1, is as follows: GAGVSQSPRYKVAKRGQDVALRCDPISGHVSLFWYQQALGQGPEFLTYFQNEAQLDKSGLPSDRFFAERPEGSVSTLKIQRTQQEDSAVYLCASSLEIAGNEQFFGPGTRLTVL.

V is TRBV2 and J is TRBJ1-2; D is undetermined. The CDR3 consists of 14 residues. The ends were cut back, 1 base at V and 2 bases at J, with 8 bases in the middle. The germline CDR1 and CDR2 sequences are SNHLY and FYNNEI. The CDR3 is CASSEVGSNYGYTF. The CDR3 coding sequence is TGTGCCAGCAGTGAAGTTGGGAGCAACTATGGCTACACCTTC.

The chain links TRBV30 to TRBJ2-1, with 12 bases identical to TRBD2. The germline V gene has CDR1 GTSNPN and CDR2 SVGIG (reference sequence). V was clipped by 3 bases and J by 5 bases; unmatched bases: 11. This CDR3 has 17 amino acids. Written as DNA, the CDR3 is TGTGCCTGGAGCACGCTAGGGCTAGCGGGAGGGGACAATGAGCAGTTCTTC. Translating gives CAWSTLGLAGGDNEQFF.

This clone was observed a few times. This chain joins TRBV27 and TRBJ1-4, with 7 bases fitting TRBD1. CDR1 is MNHEY, CDR2 SMNVEV, per germline (reference sequence). The V segment lost 4 bases and the J segment 7 bases; nucleotides outside the gene matches: 6. There are 14 residues in the CDR3. The chain's CDR3 is CASSSRQGFEKLFF. The CDR3 DNA reads as TGTGCCAGCAGTTCCCGACAGGGTTTTGAAAAACTGTTTTTT.

The J gene is TRBJ2-7, the V gene TRBV7-2; 7 nucleotides agree with TRBD2. Germline CDR1 is SGHTA and CDR2 is FQGNSA. Trimming removed 5 bases from V and 2 bases from J; junction bases left unmatched: 9. The CDR3 is 15 residues long. For the CDR3, the DNA is TGTGCCAGCAGCCTTGGGAGGGGCCGCACCTACGAGCAGTACTTC. This gives the protein CASSLGRGRTYEQYF.

The rearrangement joins TRBV5-4 to TRBJ2-5; 10 positions match TRBD2. Germline loops: CDR1 SGHNT, CDR2 YYREEE (reference sequence). The CDR3 is made up of 16 amino acids. V was clipped by 0 bases and J by 4 bases; unmatched bases: 6. In nucleotides, the CDR3 is TGTGCCAGCAGCTTGGCCCTGCGGACTAGCGGAGAGACCCAGTACTTC. This encodes CASSLALRTSGETQYF.

CDR3 sequence (DNA): TGTGCCAGCGCGGGAGGGAACACCGGGGAGCTGTTTTTT. Amino acid sequence: CASAGGNTGELFF. The rearrangement joins TRBV6-6 to TRBJ2-2; the match to TRBD2 covers 8 bases. CDR1 and CDR2 (germline): MNHNY, SVGAGI (reference sequence). The V and J ends lost 8 bases and 1 base, in that order; junction bases with no gene match: 0. This CDR3 has 13 residues.

The CDR3 here is CASRSGGTNTGELFF. CDR3 in DNA: TGTGCCAGCAGGAGCGGGGGAACGAACACCGGGGAGCTGTTTTTT. The chain employs TRBV5-4 and TRBJ2-2, with 8 positions matching TRBD2. V gave up 5 bases and J gave up 0 bases; unmatched junction bases: 3. CDR3 length: 15 amino acids. Germline V gives CDR1 SGHNT, CDR2 YYREEE (reference sequence). Looking up the rest from reference TRBV5-4 and TRBJ2-2 gives the full variable domain: ETGVTQSPTHLIKTRGQQVTLRCSSQSGHNTVSWYQQALGQGPQFIFQYYREEENGRGNFPPRFSGLQFPNYSSELNVNALELDDSALYLCASRSGGTNTGELFFGEGSRLTVL.

The gene calls are TRBV5-4 and TRBJ2-5, with a tentative D call TRBD1 (6 bases). The CDR3 has 13 residues. The V and J ends lost 1 base and 2 bases respectively, with 6 bases between them. Germline lookup yields CDR1 SGHNT and CDR2 YYREEE (reference sequence). CDR3 protein: CASSLRGQETQYF. The CDR3 DNA reads TGTGCCAGCAGCTTGAGGGGGCAAGAGACCCAGTACTTC.

This clone was counted a few times. The CDR3 is CASSSQGTEAFF. CDR3 sequence (DNA): TGTGCCAGCAGTTCACAGGGAACTGAAGCTTTCTTT. The chain is built from TRBV27 and TRBJ1-1; perhaps TRBD1 as D (6 bases). Germline V gene sequence: CDR1 MNHEY, CDR2 SMNVEV (reference sequence). The CDR3 sequence is 12 residues long. The V end lost 4 bases, the J end lost 5 bases, and 8 bases lay between the germline ends.

The rearrangement joins TRBV6-5 to TRBJ2-7, with D tentatively TRBD1 (6 bases). The CDR3 is 15 residues long. Germline V CDR1 and CDR2: MNHEY, SVGAGI. V lost 4 bases and J lost 4, with 17 bases in between. The CDR3 DNA reads TGTGCCAGCAGTTCCTGGGACACAGGACATTACGAGCAGTACTTC. Amino acid sequence: CASSSWDTGHYEQYF.

The chain combines TRBV5-1 with TRBJ1-2, with 11 bases aligning to TRBD1. The CDR3 sequence is 15 residues long. Germline CDR1 SGHRS, CDR2 YFSETQ. The V and J ends lost 4 bases and 8 bases, in that order; junction bases with no gene match: 10. CDR3 region: CASSTSGTGGDGYTF. Written as DNA, the CDR3 is TGCGCCAGCAGCACCTCCGGGACAGGGGGGGACGGCTACACCTTC.

The rearrangement uses TRBV6-5 and TRBJ1-3; D may be TRBD1 (6 bases). Germline V gene sequence: CDR1 MNHEY, CDR2 SVGAGI. This CDR3 has 12 amino acids. V lost 7 bases to trimming and J lost 5 bases, with 9 bases between them. CDR3 region: CASTGHRNTIYF. The CDR3 coding sequence is TGTGCCAGCACGGGACACAGAAACACCATATATTTT.